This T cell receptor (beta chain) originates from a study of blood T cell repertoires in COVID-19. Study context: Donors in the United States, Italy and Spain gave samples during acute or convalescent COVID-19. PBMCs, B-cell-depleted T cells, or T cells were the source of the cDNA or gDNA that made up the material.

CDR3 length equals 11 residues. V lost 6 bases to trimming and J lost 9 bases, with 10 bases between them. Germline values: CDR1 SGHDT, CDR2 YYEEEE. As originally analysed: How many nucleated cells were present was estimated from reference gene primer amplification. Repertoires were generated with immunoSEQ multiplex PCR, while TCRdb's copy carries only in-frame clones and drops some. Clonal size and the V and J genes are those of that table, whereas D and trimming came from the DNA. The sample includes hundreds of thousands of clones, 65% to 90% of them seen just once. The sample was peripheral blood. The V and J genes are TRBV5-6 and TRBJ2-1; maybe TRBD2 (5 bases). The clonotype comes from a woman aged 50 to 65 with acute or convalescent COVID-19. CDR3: CASNRGPEQFF. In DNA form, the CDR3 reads TGTGCCAGCAACCGAGGGCCTGAGCAGTTCTTC.